Shown below are 3 T cell receptor beta chains from a single sample sequenced in a study of Graves' ophthalmopathy and Graves' hyperthyroidism. The authors amplified TCR beta CDR3 regions from RNA transcripts. Second-round multiplex PCR came after first-round RT-PCR with HTBI primers. TCRdb reprocessed the multiplex PCR reads via MiXCR and lists one record per CDR3 protein. The table records roughly 400,000 distinct CDR3 sequences, 15% of them present only once. Sequencing used peripheral blood. The receptors were sampled from a woman under 30 with stable Graves' hyperthyroidism.

The chain joins TRBV6-1 to TRBJ2-2; unclear D gene. The CDR3 consists of 13 residues. CDR1 and CDR2 (germline): MNHNS, SASEGT. Trimming cost V 6 bases and J 6 bases, with 11 bases left between them. The CDR3, as DNA: TGTGCCAGCAGAAAGGGCCGTGCCGGGGAGCTGTTTTTT. Protein: CASRKGRAGELFF.

The sample holds many counts of this clonotype. The genes are TRBV27 and TRBJ2-7, with D possibly called TRBD1 or TRBD2 (5 bases each). The CDR3 sequence is 15 residues long. V was pared by 4 bases and J by 0 bases, with 13 bases between. CDR1 is MNHEY and CDR2 is SMNVEV in the germline V gene (reference sequence). CDR3 residues: CASSYVGGSSYEQYF. CDR3 in DNA: TGTGCCAGCAGTTATGTTGGGGGTTCCTCCTACGAGCAGTACTTC.

In its sample, this clonotype was seen many times. V and J are TRBV6-2 or TRBV6-3 and TRBJ2-2; D may be TRBD1 (5 bases). The germline V gene encodes CDR1 MNHEY and CDR2 SVGEGT. CDR3 length: 17 amino acids. Trimming took 0 bases from V and 2 from J, leaving 13 bases between them. The CDR3 coding sequence is TGTGCCAGCAGTTACTCGACAGAGACTCCTAACACCGGGGAGCTGTTTTTT. It codes for CASSYSTETPNTGELFF.